The 15 T cell receptor beta chains below all came from one sample that was sequenced in a study of early T cells in non-severe SARS-CoV-2 infection. TCRdb redid the calling of the 5' RACE reads with MiXCR, one entry per CDR3 protein. The profile shows 99,000 or so distinct CDR3 sequences, roughly 15% of them singletons. Sequenced: whole blood. Every receptor here comes from an adult who was a healthcare worker with PCR-confirmed SARS-CoV-2 infection or an uninfected control (not recorded which).

Points on this clonotype: The CDR3 does not close with the conserved phenylalanine or tryptophan, likely indicating a read error. This chain uses TRBV28 with TRBJ2-1; unclear D gene. Trimming stripped 2 bases from V and 6 bases from J, with 2 bases between. The CDR3 is 11 amino acids. Germline CDR1 MDHEN, CDR2 SYDVKM. In DNA, the CDR3 is TGTGCCAGCAGTTTAAGCAATGAGCAGTTCCTC. Amino acid sequence: CASSLSNEQFL.

This chain joins TRBV6-6 and TRBJ2-1, with D tentatively TRBD1 (5 bases). CDR3 length: 15 residues. Germline V lookup: CDR1 MNHNY, CDR2 SVGAGI (reference sequence). Trimming left V 6 bases short and J 0 bases short, with 12 bases between. CDR3 nucleotide sequence: TGTGCCAGCAGCTACACGGACATCTCCTACAATGAGCAGTTCTTC. It encodes CASSYTDISYNEQFF.

This clonotype has only a few counts. This chain connects TRBV12-3 or TRBV12-4 to TRBJ2-6, with unresolved D. CDR3 length: 14 residues. The ends were cut back, 5 bases at V and 1 base at J, with 6 bases in the middle. The CDR3 DNA sequence: TGTGCCAGCAGTGTGAGTTCTGGGGCCAACGTCCTGACTTTC. Translated: CASSVSSGANVLTF.

This clonotype was recorded a few times. Written as DNA, the CDR3 is TGCAGTGCTAGGTCAGGGTCGTTTGAGCAGTTCTTC. This encodes CSARSGSFEQFF. The chain joins TRBV20-1 to TRBJ2-1, with D maybe TRBD1 (5 bases). V was pared by 3 bases and J by 9 bases, with 12 bases between. Germline CDR1 is DFQATT and CDR2 is SNEGSKA (reference sequence). The CDR3 runs to 12 residues.

This clonotype is termed medium-sized. The chain employs TRBV24-1 and TRBJ2-2; the D call may be TRBD1 or TRBD2 (5 bases each). Germline loops: CDR1 KGHDR, CDR2 SFDVKD. Deletions cut 9 bases from V and 3 bases from J, with 16 bases between. The CDR3 has 15 residues. CDR3 in DNA: TGTGCCACCGAGCAGGGAGCGCGGGACACCGGGGAGCTGTTTTTT. Its translation is CATEQGARDTGELFF.

This clonotype came up a few times. This chain uses TRBV5-6 with TRBJ1-2; D unresolved. V gave up 4 bases and J gave up 1 base, with 14 bases separating them. This CDR3 has 15 amino acids. Germline V gives CDR1 SGHDT, CDR2 YYEEEE. CDR3 loop: CASSPNGYFNYGYTF. DNA for the CDR3: TGTGCCAGCAGCCCAAACGGATATTTTAACTATGGCTACACCTTC.

This clonotype was observed a few times. V usage is TRBV25-1 and J usage is TRBJ2-2; perhaps TRBD1 as D (7 bases). The CDR3 runs to 17 residues. Germline-derived CDR1 and CDR2 are MGHDK and SYGVNS. The V gene lost 6 bases and the J gene lost 1 base, with 18 bases spanning the gap. The CDR3 nucleotides are TGTGCCAGCAGCAAAAGTAACAGGGGAGGGAACACCGGGGAGCTGTTTTTT. Protein: CASSKSNRGGNTGELFF. Full variable domain (outside the CDR3, taken from reference TRBV25-1 and TRBJ2-2): EADIYQTPRYLVIGTGKKITLECSQTMGHDKMYWYQQDPGMELHLIHYSYGVNSTEKGDLSSESTVSRIRTEHFPLTLESARPSHTSQYLCASSKSNRGGNTGELFFGEGSRLTVL.

The table lists this clonotype with a few counts. The rearrangement joins TRBV20-1 to TRBJ2-5; the match to TRBD2 covers 11 bases. This CDR3 is 15 amino acids long. The J segment lost 4 bases and the V segment lost 5 bases, leaving 9 bases of the junction unmatched. CDR1 DFQATT and CDR2 SNEGSKA come from the germline V gene (reference sequence). The CDR3 reads CSADNSGGASETQYF. CDR3 nucleotide sequence: TGCAGTGCTGATAATAGCGGGGGGGCTTCAGAGACCCAGTACTTC.

This clonotype was observed a handful of times. The chain uses TRBV29-1 and TRBJ1-1; no reliable D call. Looked up from germline, CDR1 is SQVTM and CDR2 is ANQGSEA. Trimming removed 3 bases from V and 0 bases from J, with 11 bases in between. The CDR3 is 14 amino acids. Here the CDR3 DNA reads TGCAGCGTTGAGGGCAGCTTCATGAACACTGAAGCTTTCTTT. Its translation: CSVEGSFMNTEAFF.

The rearrangement joins TRBV2 to TRBJ2-2, with 7 bases lining up with TRBD1. V dropped 10 bases and J dropped 2; count of bases not matched to a gene: 4. The germline gives CDR1 SNHLY, CDR2 FYNNEI. CDR3 size: 13 residues. The CDR3 DNA is TGTGCCATAGACAGGGAAAACACCGGGGAGCTGTTTTTT. It codes for CAIDRENTGELFF.

This clonotype has only a few counts. The chain recombines TRBV7-6 with TRBJ2-7; 7 bases match TRBD1. Germline V gives CDR1 SGHVS, CDR2 FNYEAQ. Trimming cost V 2 bases and J 2 bases; bases outside gene matches: 3. The CDR3 is made up of 14 amino acids. CDR3 sequence (DNA): TGTGCCAGCAGCTTAAAAGGGGGCCCCTACGAGCAGTACTTC. Amino acids: CASSLKGGPYEQYF. Variable domain in full (rest from reference TRBV7-6 and TRBJ2-7): GAGVSQSPRYKVTKRGQDVALRCDPISGHVSLYWYRQALGQGPEFLTYFNYEAQQDKSGLPNDRFSAERPEGSISTLTIQRTEQRDSAMYRCASSLKGGPYEQYFGPGTRLTVT.

This clonotype occurred a few times. The rearrangement joins TRBV12-3 or TRBV12-4 to TRBJ1-1; D remains ambiguous. The length of the CDR3 is 14 residues. V shed 7 bases and J shed 0 bases, with 12 bases lying between them. CDR3 DNA sequence: TGTGCCAGCACCCTTGAGGGTTTGAACACTGAAGCTTTCTTT. Its protein is CASTLEGLNTEAFF.

This clonotype was seen a few times. The gene calls are TRBV5-4 and TRBJ2-7; maybe TRBD1 (5 bases). V shed 3 bases and J shed 2 bases, with 15 bases lying between them. CDR3 length equals 15 residues. Germline assignment: CDR1 SGHNT and CDR2 YYREEE (reference sequence). CDR3 bases: TGTGCCAGCAGCTCACCCAGGGCGTTAACCTACGAGCAGTACTTC. Protein product: CASSSPRALTYEQYF.

The V call is TRBV9, the J call TRBJ2-1; possibly TRBD2 for D (6 bases). Germline V lookup: CDR1 SGDLS, CDR2 YYNGEE. CDR3 length: 14 residues. Trimming removed 2 bases from V and 4 bases from J, with 10 bases in between. For the CDR3, the DNA is TGTGCCAGCAGCGTGGAGGGAAATTACAATGAGCAGTTCTTC. Protein: CASSVEGNYNEQFF.

The chain joins TRBV20-1 to TRBJ1-1; D call uncertain. Germline loops: CDR1 DFQATT, CDR2 SNEGSKA (reference sequence). The CDR3 contains 13 residues. V was clipped by 1 base and J by 1 base, with 7 bases between them. CDR3 sequence reads: CSARVGQNTEAFF. CDR3 DNA: TGCAGTGCTAGAGTAGGGCAGAACACTGAAGCTTTCTTT.